One and the same sample provided the 11 T cell receptor beta chains below, sequenced in a study of post-analysis software for immune sequencing data. Antigen specificity for these receptors is unknown. Every TCR beta cDNA library bore unique molecular identifiers. Using its own MiXCR run on the PCR reads, TCRdb lists one record per CDR3 protein. The sample shows under 900,000 distinct CDR3 sequences, around 50% of them seen only once. General study results and limits: TRBV5-6, TRBV5-1 and TRBV20-1 were among a few TRBV segments more frequent in patients than controls.

Sample: blood. These receptors all stem from a girl aged 10 to 17 with multiple sclerosis.

The DNA for the CDR3 is TGTGCCAGCAGTAGATTCCGGGACACCTCCTACAATGAGCAGTTCTTC. Translated: CASSRFRDTSYNEQFF. This chain connects TRBV12-3 or TRBV12-4 to TRBJ2-1, with TRBD1 as a possible D gene (6 bases). V was clipped by 5 bases and J by 0 bases, with 14 bases between them. The CDR3 has 16 residues.

The chain links TRBV12-3 or TRBV12-4 to TRBJ1-5; 8 nucleotides match TRBD1. J lost 0 bases, V lost 3 bases, and 7 bases had no gene match. CDR3 length equals 17 residues. This chain's CDR3 is CASSFFTGGSSNQPQHF. The CDR3 nucleotides read TGTGCCAGCAGTTTCTTTACAGGGGGTAGTAGCAATCAGCCCCAGCATTTT.

This clonotype was counted a few times. An end of the junction differs from the germline gene, which may be a read error. The chain employs TRBV7-7 and TRBJ2-3; 13 positions match TRBD2. Germline V gene data show CDR1 as SSHAT and CDR2 as FNYEAQ (reference sequence). The length of the CDR3 is 19 residues. CDR3: CASSPTSGRARSETDTQYF. The CDR3 bases are TGTGCTAGCAGCCCAACTAGCGGGAGGGCCCGTTCCGAGACAGATACGCAGTATTTT. Using reference TRBV7-7 and TRBJ2-3 for the parts outside the CDR3, the full variable domain is GAGVSQSPRYKVTKRGQDVTLRCDPISSHATLYWYQQALGQGPEFLTYFNYEAQPDKSGLPSDRFSAERPEGSISTLTIQRTEQRDSAMYRCASSPTSGRARSETDTQYFGPGTRLTVL.

The V and J genes are TRBV9 and TRBJ1-2, with D unclear. CDR1 SGDLS and CDR2 YYNGEE come from the germline V gene. The CDR3 totals 15 residues. The germline V and J ends were trimmed by 4 bases and 8 bases, with 21 bases remaining between them. The CDR3 protein is CASSKDQAPTGGYTF. CDR3 nucleotides: TGTGCCAGCAGCAAGGACCAGGCTCCCACGGGGGGCTACACCTTC.

A note on this clonotype: Germline and junction disagree at one end, which may indicate a read error. V and J are TRBV14 and TRBJ2-7; 9 bases fit TRBD1. Germline V gene data show CDR1 as SGHDN and CDR2 as FVKESK. The CDR3 is made up of 16 amino acids. CDR3 DNA: TGTGCCGGCAGCCAAGATGGGACAGGGAAGTCCTACGAGCAGTACTTC. It codes for CAGSQDGTGKSYEQYF.

J is TRBJ1-2 and V is TRBV4-1; the match to TRBD1 covers 7 bases. Germline V gives CDR1 MGHRA, CDR2 YSYEKL. Trimming at V came to 4 bases and at J to 5 bases, leaving 7 bases not matched to a gene. This CDR3 has 14 residues. CDR3 bases: TGCGCCAGCAGCCTTGGACAGGTACTTTATGGCTACACCTTC. Translated, it gives CASSLGQVLYGYTF.

Many counts were recorded for this clonotype. This chain links TRBV3-1 with TRBJ2-7; no reliable D call. Per the germline V gene, CDR1 is LGHDT and CDR2 is YNNKEL (reference sequence). The CDR3 runs to 14 residues. Between the trimmed V and J ends, which lost 3 bases and 0 bases, there was a span of 9 bases. The CDR3, as DNA: TGTGCCAGCAGCCACGGCGAGAGCTCCTACGAGCAGTACTTC. As protein: CASSHGESSYEQYF.

The gene calls are TRBV5-5 and TRBJ2-3; weak D call: TRBD2 (6 bases). The CDR3 has 15 residues. Per the germline V gene, CDR1 is SGHKS and CDR2 is YYEKEE (reference sequence). Trimming removed 5 bases from V and 5 bases from J, with 18 bases in between. CDR3: CASSPMETGVDTQYF. The CDR3 DNA reads as TGTGCCAGCAGTCCCATGGAAACGGGGGTAGATACGCAGTATTTT.

This chain links TRBV20-1 with TRBJ2-6; 8 bases are a match to TRBD1. Germline V gene lookup returns CDR1 DFQATT and CDR2 SNEGSKA (reference sequence). The CDR3 sequence is 13 residues long. J lost 8 bases, V lost 5 bases, and 5 bases had no gene match. This CDR3 is CSAGQGSSNVLTF. CDR3 in DNA: TGCAGTGCTGGACAGGGATCCTCCAACGTCCTGACTTTC.

V gene TRBV30 combines with J gene TRBJ1-1; 7 bases map to TRBD1. The CDR3 is made up of 15 amino acids. The V gene end was trimmed by 5 bases and the J gene end by 1 base; junction bases not matched to a gene: 10. Germline CDR1 is GTSNPN and CDR2 is SVGIG (reference sequence). CDR3 sequence reads: CAWLGTRDRNTEAFF. The CDR3 DNA reads TGTGCCTGGCTGGGAACCCGGGACAGGAACACTGAAGCTTTCTTT.

This chain joins TRBV12-3 or TRBV12-4 and TRBJ2-7; D call uncertain. V lost 2 bases and J 3 bases, leaving 8 bases between the germline ends. This CDR3 spans 13 amino acids. CDR3 in DNA: TGTGCCAGCAGTTTATCGAAAGGCTACGAGCAGTACTTC. It specifies CASSLSKGYEQYF.